The T cell receptor beta chain described here comes from a study of vaccination effects on CD4 cells after COVID-19. ViraFEST expansion of antigen-specific CD4+ T cells with viral peptide pools preceded sequencing. Upon completion of more than 9 days in culture, CD4+ T cells were isolated. SARS-CoV-2 infected the person between March and December 2020, as confirmed by PCR. Method: immunoSEQ multiplex PCR; TCRdb's copy keeps in-frame clones and lacks some. The table shows 35,000 to 55,000 clones, with around 72% occurring only once. Regarding the study as a whole: Convalescents' post-vaccine spike-reactive clones were mainly new, vaccine-induced.

Worth noting for this clone: Its antigen is unknown.

In germline, CDR1 is SGHAT, CDR2 FQNNGV. This CDR3 contains 17 residues. The V gene lost 5 bases and the J gene lost 5 bases, with 24 bases spanning the gap. This sequence originates from a human donor who had a prior SARS-CoV-2 infection. Sequenced here: CD4+ T cells from PBMCs cultured with a peptide pool, sampled before COVID-19 vaccination. This rearrangement joins TRBV11-2 to TRBJ2-5, with a tentative D call TRBD2 (6 bases). This CDR3 reads CASSPMLGGRAGETQYF. Here the CDR3 DNA reads TGTGCCAGCAGCCCCATGCTCGGGGGACGGGCCGGGGAGACCCAGTACTTC.